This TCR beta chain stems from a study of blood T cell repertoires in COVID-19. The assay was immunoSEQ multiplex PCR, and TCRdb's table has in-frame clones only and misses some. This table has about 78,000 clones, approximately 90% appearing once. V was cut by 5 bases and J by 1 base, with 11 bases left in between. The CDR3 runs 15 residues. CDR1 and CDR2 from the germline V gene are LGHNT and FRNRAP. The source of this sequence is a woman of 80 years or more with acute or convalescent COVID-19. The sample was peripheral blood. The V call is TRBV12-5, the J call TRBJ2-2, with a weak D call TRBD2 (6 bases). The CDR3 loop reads CASGISGQNTGELFF. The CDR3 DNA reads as TGTGCTAGTGGTATTAGCGGACAGAACACCGGGGAGCTGTTTTTT.